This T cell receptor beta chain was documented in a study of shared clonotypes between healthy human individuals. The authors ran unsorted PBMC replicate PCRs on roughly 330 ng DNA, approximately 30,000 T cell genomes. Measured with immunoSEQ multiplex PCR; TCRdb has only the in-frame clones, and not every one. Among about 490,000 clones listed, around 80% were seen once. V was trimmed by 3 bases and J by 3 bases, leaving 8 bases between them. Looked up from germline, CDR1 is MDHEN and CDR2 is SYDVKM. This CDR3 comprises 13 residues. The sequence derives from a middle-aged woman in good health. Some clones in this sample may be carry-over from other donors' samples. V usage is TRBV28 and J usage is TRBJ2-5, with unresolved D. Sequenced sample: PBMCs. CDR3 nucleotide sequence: TGTGCCAGCAGTTTGACGATGAAAGAGACCCAGTACTTC. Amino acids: CASSLTMKETQYF.